Included here is one TCR beta chain sequence, with context. The sample originates from a study of shared clonotypes between healthy human individuals. This table comes from immunoSEQ multiplex PCR, and its TCRdb copy is limited to in-frame clones, with some not included. Among roughly 1,000,000 clones listed, approximately 78% were seen once. Between the trimmed V and J ends, which lost 5 bases and 3 bases, there was a span of 13 bases. In germline, CDR1 is KGHSH, CDR2 LQKENI. The CDR3 has 14 amino acids. The chain employs TRBV18 and TRBJ2-5; D not resolved. This TCR was sampled from a young man in good health. Some clones in this sample may be carry-over from other donors' samples. Sequencing was done on a sample of memory CD4+ T cells from PBMCs. The sample's subset: CD45RA-negative fraction. CDR3 DNA sequence: TGTGCCAGCTCATCTGGGCTTTGGGAAGAGACCCAGTACTTC. It encodes CASSSGLWEETQYF.